This TCR beta chain was recovered during a study of Ad26.COV2.S vaccination and SARS-CoV-2 variants. Treatment of the sample: about 20 received Ad26.COV2.S at low or high dose, single or two shots; roughly five received placebo; per-sample allocation not given. Sample collection was performed on day 63 after the first vaccine or placebo injection. The CDR3 has 16 amino acids. Per germline, CDR1 SNHLY and CDR2 FYNNEI. Unmatched junction bases numbered 11, after V lost 6 bases and J lost 4 bases. The table came from immunoSEQ multiplex PCR; TCRdb's copy has only in-frame clones and leaves some out. The table includes approximately 500,000 clones, roughly 87% detected once.

V is TRBV2 and J is TRBJ2-3; 9 bases fit TRBD2. This receptor was obtained from a person between 18 and 60 years old who received the Ad26.COV2.S COVID-19 vaccine or a placebo. The sample was peripheral blood, taken in a trial of Ad26.COV2.S vaccine versus placebo. The CDR3 is CASRGGRAWYADTQYF. As DNA, the CDR3 is TGTGCCAGCAGGGGCGGGAGGGCGTGGTATGCAGATACGCAGTATTTT.